The subject of this entry is one T cell receptor beta chain. Its binding antigen is unknown. Per-base qualities were not stored, and no clone one base away is much larger. The sample comes from a study of technical replicates of blood from a handful of donors (dated by TCRdb to about 2017). Including the terminal cysteine and phenylalanine, the CDR3 comprises 15 residues. Only the CDR3 portion is preserved as DNA: 45 bases, with reading frame beginning at the first base. Germline trimming amounts to 3 bases on V and 4 bases on J, with 5 as the count of junction bases outside the gene matches. CDR1 and CDR2, looked up from the germline V gene, are SGHRS and YFSETQ. Library generation was performed with the immunoSEQ multiplex PCR assay. Not all clones reach the TCRdb copy of this immuneACCESS table, which keeps in-frame sequences only. Checked studies attribute under half of the gap to unresolved V genes and leave the rest unexplained. A total of about 80,000 clones appear in this sample, over 75% of them only once. Around 0.4% of the sample belongs to the ten largest clones.

The V and J segments used are TRBV5-1 and TRBJ2-3; TRBD1 fits 10 bases in the junction. The specimen sequenced was T cells isolated from PBMCs. The receptor was isolated from a human donor in good health. The CDR3 protein sequence reads: CASSSWDRGADTQYF. DNA sequence: TGCGCCAGCAGCTCCTGGGACAGGGGCGCAGATACGCAGTATTTT.